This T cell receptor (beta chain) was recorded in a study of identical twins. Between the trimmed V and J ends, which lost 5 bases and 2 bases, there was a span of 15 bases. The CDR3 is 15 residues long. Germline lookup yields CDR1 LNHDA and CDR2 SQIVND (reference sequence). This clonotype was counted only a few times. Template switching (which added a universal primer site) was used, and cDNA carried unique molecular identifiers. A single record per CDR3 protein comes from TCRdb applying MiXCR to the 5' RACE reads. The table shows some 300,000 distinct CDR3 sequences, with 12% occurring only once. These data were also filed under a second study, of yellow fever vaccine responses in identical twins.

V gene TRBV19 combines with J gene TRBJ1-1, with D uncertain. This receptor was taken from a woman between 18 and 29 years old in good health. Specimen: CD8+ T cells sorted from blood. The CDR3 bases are TGTGCCAGTAGTGGCGGATGGGAGGGAAACACTGAAGCTTTCTTT. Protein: CASSGGWEGNTEAFF.